The 26 T cell receptor beta chains below come from one sample, sequenced in a study of sequential checkpoint blockade in melanoma. Treatment meaning: randomized to nivolumab then ipilimumab (arm A) or the reverse (arm B). Data came from immunoSEQ multiplex PCR; TCRdb stores just in-frame clones and leaves some out. The sample carries some 3,700 clones, 15% to 20% recorded once. Sequenced here: tumor tissue (inferred from file names), sampled from a patient given nivolumab and ipilimumab in sequence. Source of these receptors: a human patient with melanoma. Some clones in this sample may be carry-over from other donors' samples.

The chain recombines TRBV15 with TRBJ2-1; 8 positions agree with TRBD1. The CDR3 consists of 17 residues. The germline V gene encodes CDR1 LNHNV and CDR2 YYDKDF (reference sequence). After removal of 2 bases from V and 2 bases from J, the junction contained 8 bases not matched to a gene. The CDR3 bases are TGTGCCACCAGCAGAACCCCCGGACAGGGACCCTACAATGAGCAGTTCTTC. This sequence encodes CATSRTPGQGPYNEQFF.

This clone was observed a handful of times. The V gene is TRBV7-6, the J gene TRBJ2-1, with 10 positions matching TRBD2. The V gene end was trimmed by 5 bases and the J gene end by 1 base; junction bases not matched to a gene: 8. Germline lookup yields CDR1 SGHVS and CDR2 FNYEAQ. This CDR3 is built from 17 residues. The CDR3 DNA is TGTGCCAGCAGCCCCCAGAGCGGGGGGGCGTCCTACAATGAGCAGTTCTTC. It translates to CASSPQSGGASYNEQFF.

This clone is labeled as medium-sized (0.01 to 0.1%). This CDR3 is CASSLWGTTPPADTQYF. The DNA of the CDR3 is TGTGCCAGCAGCTTATGGGGGACCACCCCCCCCGCAGATACGCAGTATTTT. The chain has TRBV11-3 and TRBJ2-3; D tentatively reads TRBD1 or TRBD2 (5 bases each). CDR3 length: 17 residues. Deletions cut 2 bases from V and 4 bases from J, with 19 bases between. Germline CDR1 SGHNT, CDR2 YENEEA.

This clone counts as medium-sized. V and J are TRBV30 and TRBJ1-2; D possibly corresponds to TRBD1 (5 bases). V lost 2 bases, J lost 4 bases, and 17 bases lay in between. The CDR3 covers 15 residues. CDR1 is GTSNPN and CDR2 is SVGIG in the germline V gene (reference sequence). In DNA form, the CDR3 reads TGTGCCTGGAGTAACATTTTTCGGACACCCTATGGCTACACCTTC. This sequence encodes CAWSNIFRTPYGYTF.

This clone was found many times. The chain has TRBV7-1 and TRBJ2-5; 10 nucleotides match TRBD2. TRBV7-1 is identified as an open reading frame with a role that is uncertain. The trim removed 5 bases at V and 2 bases at J, leaving 5 bases unmatched. CDR3 length: 15 amino acids. Here the CDR3 DNA reads TGTGCCAGCAGCCCTAGCGGGGGAAGACAAGAGACCCAGTACTTC. Protein product: CASSPSGGRQETQYF.

The V gene is TRBV6-8, the J gene TRBJ1-6, with 10 positions matching TRBD1. This CDR3 region has 18 residues. Unmatched junction bases numbered 6, after V lost 4 bases and J lost 0 bases. The germline CDR1 and CDR2 sequences are MNHGY and SAAAGT. The CDR3 DNA follows: TGTGCCAGCAGTTTAGTGGGACAGGGGATCTCCTATAATTCACCCCTCCACTTT. Translated, it gives CASSLVGQGISYNSPLHF.

This chain links TRBV19 with TRBJ1-2, with D hard to call. The CDR3 is made up of 11 amino acids. Trimming stripped 4 bases from V and 3 bases from J, with 3 bases between. Germline CDR1 is LNHDA and CDR2 is SQIVND (reference sequence). CDR3 coding DNA: TGTGCCAGTAGTAGGCACTATGGCTACACCTTC. Its translation is CASSRHYGYTF.

The CDR3 loop is CASSVMGQAYGYTF. CDR3 DNA sequence: TGTGCCAGCAGCGTTATGGGACAGGCCTATGGCTACACCTTC. The V gene is TRBV9, the J gene TRBJ1-2; 8 positions match TRBD1. Trimming at V came to 2 bases and at J to 4 bases, leaving 4 bases not matched to a gene. Germline CDR1 SGDLS, CDR2 YYNGEE. CDR3 length: 14 amino acids.

CDR3 bases: TGTGCCAGCAGTGATACAGGGAGTGAGGAGACCCAGTACTTC. Protein: CASSDTGSEETQYF. The V gene is TRBV28, the J gene TRBJ2-5; a possible D gene is TRBD1 (6 bases). Germline CDR1 MDHEN, CDR2 SYDVKM. Trimming removed 5 bases at V and 5 bases at J, with 15 bases between. The CDR3 length is 14 residues.

In its sample, this clone was seen a few times. CDR3 in DNA: TGTGCCAGCAGCCAGGAGGGGCAGCCCACAGATACGCAGTATTTT. Amino acid sequence: CASSQEGQPTDTQYF. V gene TRBV11-3 combines with J gene TRBJ2-3; maybe TRBD2 (6 bases). Germline CDR1 and CDR2: SGHNT and YENEEA. V was trimmed by 5 bases and J by 2 bases, leaving 14 bases between them. The CDR3 has 15 amino acids.

In its sample, this clone was seen a few times. The gene calls are TRBV9 and TRBJ2-1, with 11 bases aligning to TRBD1. Trimming cost V 4 bases and J 7 bases; bases outside gene matches: 7. Germline CDR1 and CDR2: SGDLS and YYNGEE. The CDR3 loop spans 15 amino acids. CDR3 in DNA: TGTGCCAGCAGCCGGGGGACAGGGGGAATTAATGAGCAGTTCTTC. It encodes CASSRGTGGINEQFF.

This clone was seen a handful of times. The chain combines TRBV19 with TRBJ2-7; D unclear. Germline CDR1 and CDR2: LNHDA and SQIVND (reference sequence). This CDR3 has 14 amino acids. The V and J ends lost 4 bases and 2 bases respectively, with 12 bases between them. Here the CDR3 reads CASSSAVTTYEQYF. CDR3 bases: TGTGCCAGTAGTAGTGCAGTTACTACCTACGAGCAGTACTTC.

The genes are TRBV28 and TRBJ1-1; D remains ambiguous. The CDR3 consists of 14 residues. V dropped 7 bases and J dropped 7 bases, with 19 bases sitting between them. Germline V CDR1 and CDR2: MDHEN, SYDVKM. The CDR3 sequence is CASTPPGPLLEAFF. The DNA for the CDR3 is TGTGCCAGCACTCCTCCTGGACCGCTCCTTGAAGCTTTCTTT. The complete variable domain, with remaining parts taken from reference TRBV28 and TRBJ1-1, reads DVKVTQSSRYLVKRTGEKVFLECVQDMDHENMFWYRQDPGLGLRLIYFSYDVKMKEKGDIPEGYSVSREKKERFSLILESASTNQTSMYLCASTPPGPLLEAFFGQGTRLTVV.

Points on this clone: At one end, the junction sequence differs from germline, possibly due to a read error. The V and J genes are TRBV6-8 and TRBJ2-3, with unresolved D. CDR1 and CDR2 from the germline V gene are MNHGY and SAAAGT. This CDR3 region has 15 residues. CDR3 region: CASSDSSRGTDTQYF. The CDR3 DNA follows: TGTGCCAGCAGTGACTCGTCCCGGGGCACAGATACGCAGTATTTT.

The rearrangement links TRBV19 to TRBJ2-2; tentatively, D is TRBD1 (5 bases). The CDR3 is 15 amino acids. The germline V gene has CDR1 LNHDA and CDR2 SQIVND (reference sequence). V gave up 6 bases and J gave up 1 base, with 12 bases separating them. The CDR3 protein is CASRPGLWNTGELFF. The CDR3 DNA sequence: TGTGCCAGTAGGCCAGGGCTCTGGAACACCGGGGAGCTGTTTTTT.

In its sample, this clone ranks as medium-sized. The V gene is TRBV15, the J gene TRBJ1-5, with D unresolved. The V end lost 3 bases, the J end lost 6 bases, and 15 bases lay between the germline ends. Germline values: CDR1 LNHNV, CDR2 YYDKDF (reference sequence). This CDR3 comprises 15 residues. The CDR3 coding sequence is TGTGCCACCAGCAGCGGCCTCGGTAATGGTCAGCCCCAGCATTTT. Translated, it gives CATSSGLGNGQPQHF.

The chain employs TRBV6-8 and TRBJ1-2; D unclear. Germline lookup yields CDR1 MNHGY and CDR2 SAAAGT. CDR3 length equals 15 residues. With 0 bases removed from V and 5 bases from J, the gap between germline ends came to 13 bases. Written as DNA, the CDR3 is TGTGCCAGCAGTTACTCCGTTCGGCAGGCATATGGCTACACCTTC. This encodes CASSYSVRQAYGYTF.

The chain is built from TRBV6-8 and TRBJ2-2, with D maybe TRBD2 (6 bases). Germline lookup yields CDR1 MNHGY and CDR2 SAAAGT. CDR3 length: 13 amino acids. With 10 bases removed from V and 1 base from J, the gap between germline ends came to 10 bases. The CDR3 protein is CAIRRGNTGELFF. CDR3 bases: TGTGCCATCCGGCGGGGGAACACCGGGGAGCTGTTTTTT.

This clone came up many times. This chain joins TRBV11-3 and TRBJ2-5; tentative D call: TRBD1 (7 bases). V lost 5 bases and J lost 1, with 17 bases in between. The germline V gene has CDR1 SGHNT and CDR2 YENEEA. The CDR3 spans 16 residues. The CDR3 DNA sequence: TGTGCCAGCAGCGGCCGGGAGAGACAGGGCCAAGAGACCCAGTACTTC. Residues: CASSGRERQGQETQYF.

This clone has just a few counts. This chain connects TRBV28 to TRBJ2-1; no reliable D call. Germline CDR1 MDHEN, CDR2 SYDVKM. The CDR3 contains 14 residues. V lost 2 bases and J lost 5, with 10 bases in between. Here the CDR3 reads CASSLRVGNNEQFF. CDR3 sequence (DNA): TGTGCCAGCAGTTTACGGGTGGGAAACAATGAGCAGTTCTTC. Full variable domain (rest looked up from reference TRBV28 and TRBJ2-1): DVKVTQSSRYLVKRTGEKVFLECVQDMDHENMFWYRQDPGLGLRLIYFSYDVKMKEKGDIPEGYSVSREKKERFSLILESASTNQTSMYLCASSLRVGNNEQFFGPGTRLTVL.

The rearrangement joins TRBV11-3 to TRBJ1-6; the match to TRBD1 covers 7 bases. J lost 6 bases, V lost 3 bases, and 2 bases had no gene match. Germline values: CDR1 SGHNT, CDR2 YENEEA. The CDR3 totals 14 residues. CDR3 protein: CASSFQGGNSPLHF. CDR3 DNA sequence: TGTGCCAGCAGCTTTCAGGGGGGTAATTCACCCCTCCACTTT.

This clone was counted many times. The chain uses TRBV6-8 and TRBJ1-2; D gene ambiguous. This CDR3 has 12 amino acids. Germline V lookup: CDR1 MNHGY, CDR2 SAAAGT. Trimming cost V 8 bases and J 6 bases, with 13 bases left between them. CDR3 region: CASGRHEDGYTF. In DNA form, the CDR3 reads TGTGCCAGCGGCCGACATGAGGATGGCTACACCTTC.

The chain uses TRBV30 and TRBJ2-6; D is perhaps TRBD2 (5 bases). This CDR3 region has 13 residues. Germline loops: CDR1 GTSNPN, CDR2 SVGIG (reference sequence). V was shortened by 7 bases and J by 0 bases, with 7 bases between the two germline ends. The CDR3 protein is CAYEGSGANVLTF. DNA of the CDR3: TGTGCCTATGAGGGCTCTGGGGCCAACGTCCTGACTTTC.

In its sample, this clone was seen a few times. The J gene is TRBJ1-6, the V gene TRBV9, with D perhaps TRBD1 (5 bases). The CDR3 consists of 16 residues. Trimming took 4 bases from V and 5 from J, leaving 16 bases between them. The germline V gene has CDR1 SGDLS and CDR2 YYNGEE. CDR3 in DNA: TGTGCCAGCAGCCCACGACCCGGGGGGGATAATTCACCCCTCCACTTT. Its protein is CASSPRPGGDNSPLHF.

The rearrangement links TRBV29-1 to TRBJ1-3; D call uncertain. Trimming pared 5 bases from V and 4 bases from J, leaving 12 bases between. CDR3 length equals 13 residues. Germline CDR1 SQVTM, CDR2 ANQGSEA. CDR3 sequence: CSVFKAGGNTIYF. The CDR3 DNA reads as TGCAGCGTTTTTAAAGCAGGAGGAAACACCATATATTTT.

The gene calls are TRBV19 and TRBJ2-3; possible D gene TRBD1, 5 bases. The V gene lost 4 bases and the J gene lost 3 bases, with 11 bases spanning the gap. The germline V gene encodes CDR1 LNHDA and CDR2 SQIVND (reference sequence). This CDR3 region has 14 residues. Here the CDR3 reads CASSTPGLTDTQYF. CDR3 sequence (DNA): TGTGCCAGTAGTACCCCAGGGCTAACAGATACGCAGTATTTT.